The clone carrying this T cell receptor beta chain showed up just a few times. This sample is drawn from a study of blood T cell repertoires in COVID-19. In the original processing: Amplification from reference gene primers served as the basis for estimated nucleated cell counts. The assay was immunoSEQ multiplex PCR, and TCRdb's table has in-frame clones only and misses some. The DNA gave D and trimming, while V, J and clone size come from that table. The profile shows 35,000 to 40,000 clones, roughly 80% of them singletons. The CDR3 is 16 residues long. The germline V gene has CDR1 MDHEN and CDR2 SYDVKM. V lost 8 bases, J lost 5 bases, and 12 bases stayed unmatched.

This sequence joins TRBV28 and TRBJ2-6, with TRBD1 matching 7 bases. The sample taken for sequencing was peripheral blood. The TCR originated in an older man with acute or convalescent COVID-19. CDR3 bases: TGTGCCAGCGGATTCGACAGGGTTTTACGGGCCAACGTCCTGACTTTC. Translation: CASGFDRVLRANVLTF.